Shown below are 27 T cell receptor beta chains from a single sample sequenced in a study of control samples from healthy donors and cancer patients. Assay used: immunoSEQ multiplex PCR; TCRdb lists only in-frame clones, some missing. Of about 18,000 clones in the sample, roughly 84% were seen once. The sequenced sample was PBMCs. Receptors were obtained from a woman between 65 and 79 years old with lung cancer.

J is TRBJ1-3 and V is TRBV27; D is unclear. Looked up from germline, CDR1 is MNHEY and CDR2 is SMNVEV (reference sequence). V dropped 7 bases and J dropped 6 bases, with 13 bases sitting between them. The CDR3 is made up of 13 amino acids. CDR3 sequence (DNA): TGTGCCAGCAAGGAGCTTGTTTCAAACACCATATATTTT. It is translated as CASKELVSNTIYF.

The chain carries TRBV6-5 and TRBJ1-2; D is possibly TRBD1 (5 bases). Germline V CDR1 and CDR2: MNHEY, SVGAGI. Trimming pared 0 bases from V and 8 bases from J, leaving 10 bases between. The CDR3 runs 13 residues. The CDR3 reads CASSYSRQMGYTF. CDR3 bases: TGTGCCAGCAGTTACTCGCGACAGATGGGCTACACCTTC.

The rearrangement joins TRBV6-2 or TRBV6-3 to TRBJ2-5; 11 positions match TRBD2. The ends lost 2 bases at V and 2 bases at J; junction bases unmatched: 7. The germline CDR1 and CDR2 sequences are MNHEY and SVGEGT. This CDR3 contains 17 residues. CDR3 region: CASSYRVAGGRQETQYF. The CDR3 DNA follows: TGTGCCAGCAGTTACAGAGTAGCGGGAGGGCGACAAGAGACCCAGTACTTC.

The chain links TRBV28 to TRBJ1-2, with TRBD1 identical over 7 bases. Germline CDR1 is MDHEN and CDR2 is SYDVKM. J lost 4 bases, V lost 5 bases, and 7 bases had no gene match. The CDR3 sequence is 14 residues long. CDR3 sequence reads: CASSPRTGGYGYTF. In nucleotides, the CDR3 is TGTGCCAGCAGTCCTAGGACAGGCGGCTATGGCTACACCTTC.

Turning to this clone: An end of the junction differs from the germline gene, which may be a read error. V and J are TRBV18 and TRBJ2-1, with D perhaps TRBD2 (5 bases). Germline values: CDR1 KGHSH, CDR2 LQKENI. CDR3 size: 12 residues. CDR3 sequence reads: CASSPGGHEQLF. As DNA, the CDR3 is TGTGCCAGCTCACCAGGAGGCCATGAGCAGCTCTTC. Together with reference TRBV18 and TRBJ2-1, the CDR3 gives the full variable domain: NAGVMQNPRHLVRRRGQEARLRCSPMKGHSHVYWYRQLPEEGLKFMVYLQKENIIDESGMPKERFSAEFPKEGPSILRIQQVVRGDSAAYFCASSPGGHEQLFGPGTRLTVL.

The V and J genes are TRBV5-1 and TRBJ2-1; 12 bases fit TRBD2. V trimming: 4 bases; J trimming: 7 bases; junction bases outside the gene matches: 3. In germline, CDR1 is SGHRS, CDR2 YFSETQ. This CDR3 has 14 amino acids. The CDR3 is CASSPLAGGNEQFF. The CDR3 DNA is TGCGCCAGCAGCCCCCTAGCGGGAGGGAATGAGCAGTTCTTC.

The chain links TRBV5-6 to TRBJ1-1; D is uncertain. The CDR3 sequence is 14 residues long. CDR1 and CDR2 (germline): SGHDT, YYEEEE. Trimming shortened V by 3 bases and J by 4 bases, and 13 bases separated the two germline ends. This chain's CDR3 is CASSWTGPSTEAFF. CDR3 DNA sequence: TGTGCCAGCAGCTGGACCGGGCCTAGCACTGAAGCTTTCTTT.

V usage is TRBV5-1 and J usage is TRBJ2-2; TRBD2 matches 7 bases. CDR3 length: 15 residues. Germline CDR1 and CDR2: SGHRS and YFSETQ. The junction had 5 bases not matched to a gene; V was cut back by 0 bases and J by 6 bases. For the CDR3, the DNA is TGCGCCAGCAGCTTGGTTGCTAGCGGCCCCGGGGAGCTGTTTTTT. Translating it yields CASSLVASGPGELFF.

The DNA of the CDR3 is TGTGCCAGCAGCCATTACGTAGGCTCCTACGAGCAGTACTTC. It specifies CASSHYVGSYEQYF. The chain recombines TRBV3-1 (or the pseudogene TRBV3-2) with TRBJ2-7; no clear D gene. The CDR3 runs to 14 residues. Germline V gene data show CDR1 as LGHDT and CDR2 as YNNKEL (reference sequence). Between the trimmed V and J ends, which lost 3 bases and 0 bases, there was a span of 9 bases.

The chain employs TRBV5-1 and TRBJ1-4; D is undetermined. Trimming took off 4 bases at V and 5 bases at J, with 6 bases between the two ends. Looked up from germline, CDR1 is SGHRS and CDR2 is YFSETQ. The CDR3 contains 12 residues. The CDR3 is CASSAGNEKLFF. The CDR3 bases are TGCGCCAGCAGCGCCGGAAATGAAAAACTGTTTTTT.

V usage is TRBV6-5 and J usage is TRBJ2-7; 8 bases agree with TRBD1. The junction had 8 bases not matched to a gene; V was cut back by 6 bases and J by 4 bases. From germline, CDR1 is MNHEY and CDR2 SVGAGI. The CDR3 runs 14 residues. The CDR3, as DNA: TGTGCCAGCAGCCTCGGACAGGGAACGTACGAGCAGTACTTC. This translates into CASSLGQGTYEQYF.

This clone was seen only a few times. The chain joins TRBV6-4 to TRBJ1-1; TRBD1 is a possible D gene (5 bases). V was pared by 6 bases and J by 4 bases, with 12 bases between. Germline V lookup: CDR1 MRHNA, CDR2 SNTAGT. The CDR3 totals 13 residues. The CDR3 nucleotides read TGTGCCAGCAGCCAGGGTCTGTTCACTGAAGCTTTCTTT. Its translation is CASSQGLFTEAFF.

The V gene is TRBV29-1, the J gene TRBJ1-2, with 7 bases matching TRBD1. The CDR3 is made up of 14 amino acids. Germline CDR1 and CDR2: SQVTM and ANQGSEA. The V segment lost 5 bases and the J segment 12 bases; nucleotides outside the gene matches: 18. Here the CDR3 reads CSVRRDRRAGGHTF. Written as DNA, the CDR3 is TGCAGCGTTCGCCGGGACAGACGCGCGGGGGGCCACACCTTC.

The rearrangement joins TRBV6-5 to TRBJ2-7, with 10 positions matching TRBD1. V dropped 1 base and J dropped 5; count of bases not matched to a gene: 8. This CDR3 spans 16 amino acids. Germline V CDR1 and CDR2: MNHEY, SVGAGI. CDR3 nucleotide sequence: TGTGCCAGCAGTTACTTACCGGACAGGGGGAACAACGAGCAGTACTTC. It translates to CASSYLPDRGNNEQYF.

V and J are TRBV15 and TRBJ2-3; 8 nucleotides align to TRBD2. The germline V gene has CDR1 LNHNV and CDR2 YYDKDF (reference sequence). The J segment lost 2 bases and the V segment lost 6 bases, leaving 10 bases of the junction unmatched. The CDR3 runs to 16 residues. The CDR3 nucleotides are TGTGCCACCAGGAAATCGGGACTAGTCAACACAGATACGCAGTATTTT. Residues: CATRKSGLVNTDTQYF.

In its sample, this clone is medium-sized. The chain uses TRBV27 and TRBJ1-2; D ambiguous. The CDR3 totals 12 residues. Germline loops: CDR1 MNHEY, CDR2 SMNVEV (reference sequence). V lost 8 bases and J lost 4, with 11 bases in between. Here the CDR3 DNA reads TGTGCCAGCCGGGGAGACGGCTATGGCTACACCTTC. Its translation is CASRGDGYGYTF.

The rearrangement uses TRBV6-5 and TRBJ1-5, with D possibly being TRBD1 (5 bases). V dropped 6 bases and J dropped 2 bases, with 14 bases sitting between them. The CDR3 loop spans 15 amino acids. Germline CDR1 MNHEY, CDR2 SVGAGI. CDR3 sequence: CASSSARDGNQPQHF. The CDR3 DNA is TGTGCCAGCAGCTCCGCCAGGGACGGCAATCAGCCCCAGCATTTT.

V and J are TRBV7-2 and TRBJ1-6; 7 bases are shared with TRBD1. The CDR3 length is 14 residues. From germline, CDR1 is SGHTA and CDR2 FQGNSA. V shed 4 bases, J shed 9 bases, and the junction held 6 bases outside the gene matches. CDR3 protein: CASSSQGVGSPLHF. The CDR3 DNA sequence: TGTGCCAGCAGCTCGCAGGGGGTGGGTTCACCCCTCCACTTT.

The rearrangement uses TRBV5-6 and TRBJ1-2, with D uncertain. The CDR3 spans 14 residues. Germline V gene data show CDR1 as SGHDT and CDR2 as YYEEEE. V lost 4 bases and J lost 0, with 10 bases in between. CDR3 sequence reads: CASSPREANYGYTF. CDR3 sequence (DNA): TGTGCCAGCAGCCCCCGGGAAGCTAACTATGGCTACACCTTC.

The chain employs TRBV5-1 and TRBJ1-1, with 9 bases lining up with TRBD1. Germline CDR1 reads SGHRS; CDR2 reads YFSETQ. The CDR3 is made up of 12 amino acids. Trimming removed 9 bases from V and 8 bases from J; junction bases left unmatched: 8. The chain's CDR3 is CATTGQGGEAFF. The CDR3 DNA is TGCGCCACGACGGGACAGGGAGGAGAAGCTTTCTTT.

This clone was detected only a few times. The chain recombines TRBV3-1 (or the pseudogene TRBV3-2) with TRBJ1-1; 9 nucleotides align to TRBD1. Germline V lookup: CDR1 LGHDT, CDR2 YNNKEL (reference sequence). This CDR3 has 14 residues. J was trimmed by 2 bases and V by 3 bases; bases with no gene match: 1. Written as DNA, the CDR3 is TGTGCCAGCAGCCAGGGACAGGGTAACACTGAAGCTTTCTTT. This codes for CASSQGQGNTEAFF.

The V gene is TRBV28, the J gene TRBJ1-1, with D unclear. The CDR3 loop spans 11 amino acids. CDR1 MDHEN and CDR2 SYDVKM come from the germline V gene. V lost 6 bases to trimming and J lost 5 bases, with 7 bases between them. The CDR3 DNA is TGTGCCAGCAGCCCGCGGACTGAAGCTTTCTTT. Translating it yields CASSPRTEAFF. Full variable domain (missing parts from reference TRBV28 and TRBJ1-1): DVKVTQSSRYLVKRTGEKVFLECVQDMDHENMFWYRQDPGLGLRLIYFSYDVKMKEKGDIPEGYSVSREKKERFSLILESASTNQTSMYLCASSPRTEAFFGQGTRLTVV.

This clone has only a few counts. The sample contains more than one DNA sequence encoding this CDR3. This chain uses TRBV4-3 with TRBJ1-2; possibly TRBD1 for D (6 bases). CDR3 length: 16 residues. CDR1 is LGHNA and CDR2 is YSLEER in the germline V gene. Trimming removed 0 bases at V and 2 bases at J, with 13 bases between. The CDR3 bases are TGCGCCAGCAGCCAAGACGGTACAGGGATAAACTATGGCTACACCTTC. This encodes CASSQDGTGINYGYTF.

CDR3 sequence (DNA): TGTGCTAGTGGTTTGGTACTAGGGGTAGCCGAGCAGTACTTC. Translated, it gives CASGLVLGVAEQYF. The V and J genes are TRBV12-5 and TRBJ2-7; D may be TRBD1 or TRBD2 (5 bases each). This CDR3 has 14 amino acids. In germline, CDR1 is LGHNT, CDR2 FRNRAP. Trimming took 0 bases from V and 6 from J, leaving 12 bases between them. Full variable domain (rest looked up from reference TRBV12-5 and TRBJ2-7): DARVTQTPRHKVTEMGQEVTMRCQPILGHNTVFWYRQTMMQGLELLAYFRNRAPLDDSGMPKDRFSAEMPDATLATLKIQPSEPRDSAVYFCASGLVLGVAEQYFGPGTRLTVT.

The chain is built from TRBV9 and TRBJ2-7, with TRBD2 matching 7 bases. CDR1 is SGDLS, CDR2 YYNGEE, per germline. This CDR3 comprises 14 residues. V shed 0 bases and J 5 bases; nucleotides not matched to a gene: 5. CDR3 DNA: TGTGCCAGCAGCGTAGGCGGGGGATTCGACGAGCAGTACTTC. It specifies CASSVGGGFDEQYF.

The V gene is TRBV2, the J gene TRBJ1-5; unclear D gene. Trimming took 3 bases from V and 0 from J, leaving 6 bases between them. The CDR3 loop spans 14 amino acids. Germline lookup yields CDR1 SNHLY and CDR2 FYNNEI. CDR3 coding DNA: TGTGCCAGCAGTGACCAGAATAGCAATCAGCCCCAGCATTTT. As protein: CASSDQNSNQPQHF.

The chain joins TRBV11-3 to TRBJ1-1; a weak D match, TRBD1 (5 bases). Germline V gives CDR1 SGHNT, CDR2 YENEEA. CDR3 length: 13 residues. The V and J ends lost 3 bases and 2 bases respectively, with 7 bases between them. CDR3 nucleotides: TGTGCCAGCAGCTTCGGGACCAACACTGAAGCTTTCTTT. Protein product: CASSFGTNTEAFF.